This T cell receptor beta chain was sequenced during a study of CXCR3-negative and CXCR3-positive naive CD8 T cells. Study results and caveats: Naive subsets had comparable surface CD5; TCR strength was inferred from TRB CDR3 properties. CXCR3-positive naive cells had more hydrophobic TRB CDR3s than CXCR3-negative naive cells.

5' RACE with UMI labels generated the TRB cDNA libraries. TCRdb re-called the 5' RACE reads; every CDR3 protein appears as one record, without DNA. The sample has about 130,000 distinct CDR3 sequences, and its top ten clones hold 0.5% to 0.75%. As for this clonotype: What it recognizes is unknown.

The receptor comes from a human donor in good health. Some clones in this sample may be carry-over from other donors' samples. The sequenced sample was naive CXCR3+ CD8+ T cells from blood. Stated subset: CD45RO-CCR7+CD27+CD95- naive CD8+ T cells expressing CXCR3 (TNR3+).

This CDR3 reads CASSLTDNYEQYF. The V call is TRBV7-2, the J call TRBJ2-7; TCRdb outputs TRBD1, but without DNA this stays unchecked. Germline V gives CDR1 SGHTA, CDR2 FQGNSA. This CDR3 region has 13 residues. Full variable domain (outside the CDR3, taken from reference TRBV7-2 and TRBJ2-7): GAGVSQSPSNKVTEKGKDVELRCDPISGHTALYWYRQSLGQGLEFLIYFQGNSAPDKSGLPSDRFSAERTGGSVSTLTIQRTQQEDSAVYLCASSLTDNYEQYFGPGTRLTVT.